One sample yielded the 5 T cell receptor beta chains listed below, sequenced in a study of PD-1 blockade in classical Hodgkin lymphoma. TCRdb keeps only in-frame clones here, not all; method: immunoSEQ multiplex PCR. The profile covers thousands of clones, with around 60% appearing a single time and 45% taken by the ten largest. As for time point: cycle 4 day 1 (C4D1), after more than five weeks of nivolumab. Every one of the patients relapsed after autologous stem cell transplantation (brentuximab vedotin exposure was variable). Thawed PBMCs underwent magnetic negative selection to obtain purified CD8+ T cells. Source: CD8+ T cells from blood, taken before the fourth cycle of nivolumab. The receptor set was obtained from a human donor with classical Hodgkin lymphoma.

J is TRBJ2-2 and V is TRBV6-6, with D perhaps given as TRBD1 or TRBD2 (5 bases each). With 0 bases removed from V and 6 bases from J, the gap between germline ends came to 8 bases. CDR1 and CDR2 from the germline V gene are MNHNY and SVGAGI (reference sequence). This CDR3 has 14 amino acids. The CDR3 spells CASSYSGTAGELFF. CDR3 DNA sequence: TGTGCCAGCAGTTACTCAGGGACGGCCGGGGAGCTGTTTTTT.

CDR3 in amino acids: CATTPGTGGGYGYTF. CDR3 DNA sequence: TGTGCCACCACACCCGGGACAGGGGGCGGCTATGGCTACACCTTC. The V call is TRBV19, the J call TRBJ1-2, with 12 bases identical to TRBD1. The CDR3 sequence is 15 residues long. J was trimmed by 4 bases and V by 10 bases; bases with no gene match: 10. Germline CDR1 LNHDA, CDR2 SQIVND (reference sequence).

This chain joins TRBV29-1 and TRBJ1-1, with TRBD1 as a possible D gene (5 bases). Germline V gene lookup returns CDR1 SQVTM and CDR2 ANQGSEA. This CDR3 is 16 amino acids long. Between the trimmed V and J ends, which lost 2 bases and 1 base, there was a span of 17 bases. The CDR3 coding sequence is TGCAGCGTTGAAATACAGGACCGACGGACGAACACTGAAGCTTTCTTT. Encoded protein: CSVEIQDRRTNTEAFF.

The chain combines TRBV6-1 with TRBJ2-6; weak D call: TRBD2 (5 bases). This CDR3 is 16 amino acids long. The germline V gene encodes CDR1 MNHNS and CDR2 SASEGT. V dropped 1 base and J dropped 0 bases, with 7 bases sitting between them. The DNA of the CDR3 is TGTGCCAGCAGTGAAGATGGGAGCTCTGGGGCCAACGTCCTGACTTTC. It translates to CASSEDGSSGANVLTF.

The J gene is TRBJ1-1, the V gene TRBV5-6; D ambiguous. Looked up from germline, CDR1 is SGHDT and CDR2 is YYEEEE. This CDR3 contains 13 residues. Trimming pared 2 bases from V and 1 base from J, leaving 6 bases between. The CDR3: CASSFSPNTEAFF. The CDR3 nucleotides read TGTGCCAGCAGCTTTTCGCCGAACACTGAAGCTTTCTTT.